The sequence of this TCR beta chain was determined in a study of cytomegalovirus exposure and HLA in healthy donors. General study findings and limits: A missense variant in DCLRE1C was later tied to TCR beta V- and J-gene trimming. Confirmation in vitro established that a few CMV-associated chains were specific for CMV antigens. Versus the roughly 690-donor mean, an Asian-associated ancestry cluster reportedly showed fewer N-insertions in a later analysis. With further analysis later on, most CMV-associated TCR beta chains appeared HLA-restricted.

The length of the CDR3 is 14 residues. Germline V gene lookup returns CDR1 MNHEY and CDR2 SVGAGI. V dropped 7 bases and J dropped 1; count of bases not matched to a gene: 1. Primers: 60 Vbeta forward and 13 Jbeta reverse. Generated by immunoSEQ multiplex PCR, the TCRdb table keeps only in-frame clones and is missing some. This sample has roughly 130,000 clones, with 65% to 85% found just once. The sample holds a few counts of this clone. Its antigen is as yet unknown. The sample consisted of PBMCs. This TCR was sampled from a man younger than 30 in good health and CMV-seronegative. V gene TRBV6-5 combines with J gene TRBJ2-6; 7 positions match TRBD2. The CDR3 region is CASTAGSGANVLTF. CDR3 sequence (DNA): TGTGCCAGCACAGCGGGGTCTGGGGCCAACGTCCTGACTTTC.